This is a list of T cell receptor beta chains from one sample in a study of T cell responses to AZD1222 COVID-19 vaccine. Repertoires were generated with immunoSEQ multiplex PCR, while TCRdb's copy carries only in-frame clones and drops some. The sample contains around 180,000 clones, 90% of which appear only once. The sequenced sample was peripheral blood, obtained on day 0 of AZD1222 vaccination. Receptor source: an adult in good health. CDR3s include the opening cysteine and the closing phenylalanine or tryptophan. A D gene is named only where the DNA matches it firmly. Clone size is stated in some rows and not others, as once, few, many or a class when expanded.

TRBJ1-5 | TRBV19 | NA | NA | CASSIQGGGNQPQHF | TGTGCCAGTAGTATCCAAGGAGGAGGGAACCAGCCCCAGCATTTT
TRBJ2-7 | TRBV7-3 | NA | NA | CASSTAGAGKIYEQYF | TGTGCCAGCAGCACCGCTGGGGCAGGTAAAATCTACGAGCAGTACTTC
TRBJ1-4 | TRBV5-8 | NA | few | CASSFRTDFEKLFF | TGTGCCAGCAGCTTCCGGACGGACTTTGAAAAACTGTTTTTT
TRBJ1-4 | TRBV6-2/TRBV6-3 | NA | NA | CASSYSTRAGKNEKLFF | TGTGCCAGCAGTTACTCGACCCGCGCGGGGAAAAATGAAAAACTGTTTTTT
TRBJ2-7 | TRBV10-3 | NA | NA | CAISESDGGADYEQYF | TGTGCCATCAGTGAGTCGGATGGGGGGGCCGACTACGAGCAGTACTTC
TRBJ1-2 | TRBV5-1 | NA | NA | CASSLQGLPNYGYTF | TGCGCCAGCAGCTTACAGGGATTACCTAACTATGGCTACACCTTC
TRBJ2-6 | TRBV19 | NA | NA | CASSIMEGSGANVLTF | TGTGCCAGTAGTATTATGGAAGGGTCTGGGGCCAACGTCCTGACTTTC
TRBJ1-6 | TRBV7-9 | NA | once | CASQQDSYNSPLHF | TGTGCCAGCCAGCAGGACTCCTATAATTCACCCCTCCACTTT
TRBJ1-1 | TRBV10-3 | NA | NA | CAISAGTTGTEAFF | TGTGCCATCAGTGCTGGGACAACTGGCACTGAAGCTTTCTTT
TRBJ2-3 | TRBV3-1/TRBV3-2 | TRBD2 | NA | CASTRGGSTDTQYF | TGTGCCAGCACCCGGGGGGGTAGCACAGATACGCAGTATTTT
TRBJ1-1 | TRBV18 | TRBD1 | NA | CASSPQDRGGLNTEAFF | TGTGCCAGCTCACCACAGGACAGGGGGGGCTTGAACACTGAAGCTTTCTTT
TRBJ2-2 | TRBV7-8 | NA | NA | CASSRTGTGELFF | TGTGCCAGCAGCCGGACGGGCACCGGGGAGCTGTTTTTT
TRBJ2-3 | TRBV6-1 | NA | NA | CASSDLGDTQYF | TGTGCCAGCAGTGATCTGGGAGATACGCAGTATTTT
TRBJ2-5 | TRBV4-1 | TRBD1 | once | CASSLRDRIQETQYF | TGCGCCAGCAGCCTCCGGGACAGGATCCAAGAGACCCAGTACTTC
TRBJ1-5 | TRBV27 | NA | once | CASSLWGGQPQHF | TGTGCCAGCAGTTTATGGGGCGGCCAGCCCCAGCATTTT
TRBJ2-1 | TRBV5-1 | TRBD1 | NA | CASSSSVGTGDNEQFF | TGCGCCAGCAGCTCGTCTGTCGGGACAGGAGACAATGAGCAGTTCTTC
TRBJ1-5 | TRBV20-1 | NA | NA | CSAFGQPQHF | TGCAGTGCTTTCGGTCAGCCCCAGCATTTT
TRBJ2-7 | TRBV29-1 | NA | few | CSGSTGREQYF | TGCAGCGGGTCCACAGGGCGCGAGCAGTACTTC
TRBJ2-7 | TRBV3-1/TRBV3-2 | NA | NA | CASSRSSAAYSYEQYF | TGTGCCAGCAGCAGAAGTTCGGCAGCCTACTCCTACGAGCAGTACTTC
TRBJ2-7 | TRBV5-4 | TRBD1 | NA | CASSSGQGVSYEQYF | TGTGCCAGCAGCTCGGGACAGGGCGTTTCCTACGAGCAGTACTTC
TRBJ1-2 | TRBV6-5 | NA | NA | CASSRGPNYGYTF | TGTGCCAGCAGCAGGGGACCTAACTATGGCTACACCTTC
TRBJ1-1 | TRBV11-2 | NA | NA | CASSLGRRTEAFF | TGTGCCAGCAGCTTAGGTCGGCGGACTGAAGCTTTCTTT
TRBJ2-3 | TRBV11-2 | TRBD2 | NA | CASSLGTSGVGTDTQYF | TGTGCCAGCAGCTTAGGGACTAGCGGGGTAGGCACAGATACGCAGTATTTT
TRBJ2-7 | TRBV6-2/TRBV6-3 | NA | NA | CASSYPGGSSYEQYF | TGTGCCAGCAGTTATCCCGGGGGCAGCTCCTACGAGCAGTACTTC
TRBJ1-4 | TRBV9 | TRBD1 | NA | CASSTAGQGGEKLFF | TGTGCCAGCAGCACCGCCGGACAGGGGGGGGAAAAACTGTTTTTT
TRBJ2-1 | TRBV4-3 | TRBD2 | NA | CASSQDPLAGVYNEQFF | TGCGCCAGCAGCCAAGATCCCCTAGCGGGAGTCTACAATGAGCAGTTCTTC
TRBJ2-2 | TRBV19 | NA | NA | CASSIVEGWADTGELFF | TGTGCCAGTAGTATAGTTGAGGGTTGGGCGGACACCGGGGAGCTGTTTTTT
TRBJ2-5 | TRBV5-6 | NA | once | CASSLITGSTKETQYF | TGTGCCAGCAGCTTGATCACTGGATCCACTAAAGAGACCCAGTACTTC